Shown below are 3 T cell receptor beta chains from a single sample sequenced in a study of T cell changes during pregnancy in multiple sclerosis. Clones were sequenced by immunoSEQ multiplex PCR, and TCRdb holds only the in-frame ones, with some missing. Of about 38,000 clones in the sample, about 91% were seen once. The sequencing here drew on CD8+ T cells from peripheral blood mononuclear cells, taken after pregnancy. The receptors shown here come from a female donor with multiple sclerosis, enrolled in a pregnancy study.

The chain combines TRBV29-1 with TRBJ1-2, with 10 bases lining up with TRBD1. The CDR3 is made up of 14 amino acids. Germline V gene sequence: CDR1 SQVTM, CDR2 ANQGSEA. The junction had 7 bases not matched to a gene; V was cut back by 6 bases and J by 3 bases. The CDR3 spells CSVTGDRGHYGYTF. Here the CDR3 DNA reads TGCAGCGTAACCGGGGACAGGGGCCACTATGGCTACACCTTC.

The V gene is TRBV4-2, the J gene TRBJ2-7, with D unclear. The CDR3 is 14 residues long. CDR1 is LGHNA and CDR2 is YNFKEQ in the germline V gene. Trimming shortened V by 2 bases and J by 0 bases, and 8 bases separated the two germline ends. CDR3 region: CASSQRPGSYEQYF. The CDR3 DNA reads as TGTGCCAGCAGCCAACGGCCGGGCTCCTACGAGCAGTACTTC.

The rearrangement uses TRBV27 and TRBJ2-1; D is unclear. V was clipped by 2 bases and J by 11 bases, with 13 bases between them. Germline V gives CDR1 MNHEY, CDR2 SMNVEV (reference sequence). CDR3 length: 13 residues. For the CDR3, the DNA is TGTGCCAGCAGTTTAACCTCACTTAGTCAGCAGTTCTTC. It encodes CASSLTSLSQQFF.